These T cell receptor beta chains were read from a single sample in a study of shared clonotypes between healthy human individuals. Produced via immunoSEQ multiplex PCR; TCRdb's table is partial and in-frame only. This sample carries under 2.5 million clones, under 95% of them seen once, and the ten largest clones take 0.3% to 0.4%. Sequences were obtained from naive CD4+ T cells from PBMCs. All receptors come from a man between 18 and 35 years old in good health. Some clones in this sample may be carry-over from other donors' samples. CDR3s include the opening cysteine and the closing phenylalanine or tryptophan. The D gene is left open where the match is weak. For some rows the clone size is stated as once, few or many, or as a class when expanded; others skip it.

CDR3 DNA: TGTGCCAGCAGCTCGGTCGGGACAGGGAATGAAAAACTGTTTTTT; CDR3 protein: CASSSVGTGNEKLFF; V gene: TRBV5-4; D gene: TRBD1; clone size: NA; J gene: TRBJ1-4
CDR3 DNA: TGTGCCTGGAGTAGGGCCCCAGCAACTAATGAAAAACTGTTTTTT; CDR3 protein: CAWSRAPATNEKLFF; V gene: TRBV30; D gene: NA; clone size: NA; J gene: TRBJ1-4
CDR3 DNA: TGTGCCAGCAGCTCCATCGCCGGGACCGACATGGGAGAGCAGTACTTC; CDR3 protein: CASSSIAGTDMGEQYF; V gene: TRBV5-6; D gene: NA; clone size: once; J gene: TRBJ2-7
CDR3 DNA: TGCAGCGCCCTCACACTACTTCCCCAGGGGCCGGGTGACACTGAAGCTTTCTTT; CDR3 protein: CSALTLLPQGPGDTEAFF; V gene: TRBV29-1; D gene: NA; clone size: NA; J gene: TRBJ1-1
CDR3 DNA: TGCAGCGTGCTGCCGGGTCCCCGGGACAGGGTCTATAGCAATCAGCCCCAGCATTTT; CDR3 protein: CSVLPGPRDRVYSNQPQHF; V gene: TRBV29-1; D gene: TRBD1; clone size: NA; J gene: TRBJ1-5
CDR3 DNA: TGCGCCAGCAGAGGTCTAGCGGGCGACACCGGGGAGCTGTTTTTT; CDR3 protein: CASRGLAGDTGELFF; V gene: TRBV5-1; D gene: TRBD2; clone size: NA; J gene: TRBJ2-2
CDR3 DNA: TGTGCCAGCAGTGGCCTAGCGGGACTCAATGAGCAGTTCTTC; CDR3 protein: CASSGLAGLNEQFF; V gene: TRBV2; D gene: TRBD2; clone size: few; J gene: TRBJ2-1
CDR3 DNA: TGTGCCAGTAGTATAGGGGGTTATCCCCTGGGGGAGACCCAGTACTTC; CDR3 protein: CASSIGGYPLGETQYF; V gene: TRBV19; D gene: NA; clone size: once; J gene: TRBJ2-5
CDR3 DNA: TGCGCCAGCAGCCCCGGGACTAATCCTCCAATTGAGCAGTTCTTC; CDR3 protein: CASSPGTNPPIEQFF; V gene: TRBV5-1; D gene: TRBD2; clone size: NA; J gene: TRBJ2-1
CDR3 DNA: TGTGCCAGCAGTTACAGGGCCCTGCCGGGCTACACCTTC; CDR3 protein: CASSYRALPGYTF; V gene: TRBV28; D gene: NA; clone size: NA; J gene: TRBJ1-2
CDR3 DNA: TGTGCCAGTAGTACTAGCGGCCAAGAGACCCAGTACTTC; CDR3 protein: CASSTSGQETQYF; V gene: TRBV19; D gene: TRBD2; clone size: NA; J gene: TRBJ2-5
CDR3 DNA: TGTGCCAGCAGTCGCCAGGGCAACTATGGCTACACCTTC; CDR3 protein: CASSRQGNYGYTF; V gene: TRBV9; D gene: NA; clone size: NA; J gene: TRBJ1-2
CDR3 DNA: TGTGCCAGCAGCCAAGGTCCTCAGATCCTGAACACTGAAGCTTTCTTT; CDR3 protein: CASSQGPQILNTEAFF; V gene: TRBV14; D gene: NA; clone size: few; J gene: TRBJ1-1
CDR3 DNA: TGTGCCAGCAGCTTGGCTAGCGGGGTTCCAGATACGCAGTATTTT; CDR3 protein: CASSLASGVPDTQYF; V gene: TRBV7-9; D gene: TRBD2; clone size: NA; J gene: TRBJ2-3
CDR3 DNA: TGTGCCAGCAGTCAAAAAATCCCGTACACCGGGGAGCTGTTTTTT; CDR3 protein: CASSQKIPYTGELFF; V gene: TRBV27; D gene: NA; clone size: NA; J gene: TRBJ2-2
CDR3 DNA: TGTGCCATCAGAAGGGGGCCTTTGAACACCGGGGAGCTGTTTTTT; CDR3 protein: CAIRRGPLNTGELFF; V gene: TRBV10-3; D gene: TRBD1; clone size: few; J gene: TRBJ2-2
CDR3 DNA: TGTGCCAGCAGCTTAGAGGGGGCTGGGTACACCTTC; CDR3 protein: CASSLEGAGYTF; V gene: TRBV7-3; D gene: TRBD1; clone size: NA; J gene: TRBJ1-2
CDR3 DNA: TGTGCCAGTACCCGGGACTTCCAAGAGACCCAGTACTTC; CDR3 protein: CASTRDFQETQYF; V gene: TRBV7-9; D gene: NA; clone size: NA; J gene: TRBJ2-5
CDR3 DNA: TGTGCCAGTAATTGGCGGAAGAACAATGAGCAGTTCTTC; CDR3 protein: CASNWRKNNEQFF; V gene: TRBV6-6; D gene: NA; clone size: once; J gene: TRBJ2-1
CDR3 DNA: TGTGCCATCAGTGAGTTGACAGACACCGGGGAGCTGTTTTTT; CDR3 protein: CAISELTDTGELFF; V gene: TRBV10-3; D gene: NA; clone size: NA; J gene: TRBJ2-2
CDR3 DNA: TGTGCCAGCAGCCTAGCGGGGGGCACAGATACGCAGTATTTT; CDR3 protein: CASSLAGGTDTQYF; V gene: TRBV2; D gene: TRBD2; clone size: NA; J gene: TRBJ2-3
CDR3 DNA: TGTGCCTGGAGGCTGGACAGGGTTCGTGGCTACACCTTC; CDR3 protein: CAWRLDRVRGYTF; V gene: TRBV30; D gene: TRBD1; clone size: NA; J gene: TRBJ1-2
CDR3 DNA: TGTGCCAGCAGCCATAATAGCGGGAAGGGGCACACCGGGGAGCTGTTTTTT; CDR3 protein: CASSHNSGKGHTGELFF; V gene: TRBV7-2; D gene: TRBD2; clone size: NA; J gene: TRBJ2-2
CDR3 DNA: TGTGCCAGCAGCTATAGCGGGAGCTCCTACAATGAGCAGTTCTTC; CDR3 protein: CASSYSGSSYNEQFF; V gene: TRBV7-8; D gene: TRBD2; clone size: NA; J gene: TRBJ2-1
CDR3 DNA: TGTGCCAGCAGCTCGGCGGCCGAGCAGTACTTC; CDR3 protein: CASSSAAEQYF; V gene: TRBV7-2; D gene: NA; clone size: NA; J gene: TRBJ2-7
CDR3 DNA: TGTGCCAGCAGCTCCCCAGGCCGGACAGGGCGTCCCTACGAGCAGTACTTC; CDR3 protein: CASSSPGRTGRPYEQYF; V gene: TRBV7-9; D gene: TRBD1; clone size: NA; J gene: TRBJ2-7
CDR3 DNA: TGTGCCAGCAGTGACCGGTCCGGGGAGCTGTTTTTT; CDR3 protein: CASSDRSGELFF; V gene: TRBV6-5; D gene: NA; clone size: NA; J gene: TRBJ2-2
CDR3 DNA: TGCGCCAGCAGCAAAGGACAGGGGCTGACAAACTATGGCTACACCTTC; CDR3 protein: CASSKGQGLTNYGYTF; V gene: TRBV5-1; D gene: TRBD1; clone size: NA; J gene: TRBJ1-2
CDR3 DNA: TGTGCCAGCAGTTTATTGACGGGGGGCTTCTCTGGAAACACCATATATTTT; CDR3 protein: CASSLLTGGFSGNTIYF; V gene: TRBV28; D gene: NA; clone size: NA; J gene: TRBJ1-3
CDR3 DNA: TGCAGCGTTGAAGGGACTGAGACCAACACCGGGGAGCTGTTTTTT; CDR3 protein: CSVEGTETNTGELFF; V gene: TRBV29-1; D gene: NA; clone size: NA; J gene: TRBJ2-2
CDR3 DNA: TGCGCCAGCAGCTGGGGACAGGGGGCCGGCGAGCAGTACTTC; CDR3 protein: CASSWGQGAGEQYF; V gene: TRBV5-1; D gene: TRBD1; clone size: NA; J gene: TRBJ2-7